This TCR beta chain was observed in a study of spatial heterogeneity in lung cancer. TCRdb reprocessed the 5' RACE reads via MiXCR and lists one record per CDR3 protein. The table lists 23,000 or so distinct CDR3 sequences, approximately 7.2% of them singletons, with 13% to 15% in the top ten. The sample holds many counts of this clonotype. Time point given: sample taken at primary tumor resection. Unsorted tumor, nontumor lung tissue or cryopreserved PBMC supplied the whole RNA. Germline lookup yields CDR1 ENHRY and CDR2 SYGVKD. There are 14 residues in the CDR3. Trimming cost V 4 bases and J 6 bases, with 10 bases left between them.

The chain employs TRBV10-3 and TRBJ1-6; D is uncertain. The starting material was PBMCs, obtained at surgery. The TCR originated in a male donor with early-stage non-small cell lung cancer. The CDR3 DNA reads TGTGCCATCAGTGGACGTCTGGGTAATTCACCCCTCCACTTT. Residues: CAISGRLGNSPLHF.